Following are 18 T cell receptor beta chains from one sample sequenced in a study of patients and donors after allogeneic stem cell transplantation. TCRdb re-derived calls from the RT-PCR reads in MiXCR, one entry per CDR3 protein. There are approximately 37,000 distinct CDR3 sequences in the sample; about 31% occur only once, and less than 80% lies in the top ten. The specimen was blood, either unsorted or a sorted T cell fraction (not recorded which). These receptor sequences come from a human donor who was either an allogeneic HSCT recipient or a stem cell or donor lymphocyte infusion donor (not recorded which). It is not recorded whose cells these are; they may come from a transplant donor.

This clonotype was recorded once. In DNA form, the CDR3 reads TGTGCCAGCAGTTCCGGACCTACCCTATATAAGCAGTTCTTC. Encoded protein: CASSSGPTLYKQFF. The V gene is TRBV6-2 or TRBV6-3, the J gene TRBJ2-1; D remains unclear. CDR1 and CDR2 from the germline V gene are MNHEY and SVGEGT. Trimming pared 4 bases from V and 11 bases from J, leaving 18 bases between. There are 14 residues in the CDR3.

This clonotype was counted only a few times. This rearrangement joins TRBV7-9 to TRBJ2-1; 9 nucleotides match TRBD1. CDR1 is SEHNR and CDR2 is FQNEAQ in the germline V gene (reference sequence). This CDR3 has 14 residues. With V trimmed by 3 bases and J by 8 bases, 5 bases remained unmatched. The CDR3 DNA reads TGTGCCAGCAGCTTCGGGACAGGGTCGGATGAGCAGTTCTTC. It specifies CASSFGTGSDEQFF.

The V call is TRBV9, the J call TRBJ2-5, with 13 bases lining up with TRBD2. Germline trimming cut 0 bases from V and 6 bases from J; bases unmatched to any gene: 2. The length of the CDR3 is 15 residues. Per germline, CDR1 SGDLS and CDR2 YYNGEE. The CDR3 DNA reads as TGTGCCAGCAGCGTAGCGGGGACTAGCGGGAAGACCCAGTACTTC. Protein: CASSVAGTSGKTQYF.

V usage is TRBV6-2 or TRBV6-3 and J usage is TRBJ2-1, with 8 positions matching TRBD2. This CDR3 comprises 13 residues. Per the germline V gene, CDR1 is MNHEY and CDR2 is SVGEGT. J was trimmed by 6 bases and V by 2 bases; bases with no gene match: 0. This chain's CDR3 is CASSYLAGNEQFF. CDR3 DNA sequence: TGTGCCAGCAGTTACCTAGCGGGCAATGAGCAGTTCTTC.

Only one count was recorded for this clonotype. This chain uses TRBV15 with TRBJ2-5; 8 bases fit TRBD1. The V gene's germline CDR1 is LNHNV and CDR2 YYDKDF (reference sequence). The length of the CDR3 is 17 residues. V lost 1 base to trimming and J lost 5 bases; unmatched junction nucleotides: 12. The CDR3: CATSRGYKTGDRETQYF. The CDR3 coding sequence is TGTGCCACCAGCAGAGGTTACAAGACAGGGGATAGGGAGACCCAGTACTTC.

This sequence joins TRBV10-1 and TRBJ2-5, with unresolved D. The CDR3 contains 14 residues. Germline V CDR1 and CDR2: WNHNN, SYGVQD (reference sequence). With 3 bases removed from V and 4 bases from J, the gap between germline ends came to 12 bases. The CDR3 sequence: CASSEVQSVETQYF. As DNA, the CDR3 is TGCGCCAGCAGTGAAGTCCAGTCCGTAGAGACCCAGTACTTC.

The chain combines TRBV28 with TRBJ1-4, with 11 bases fitting TRBD1. J was trimmed by 14 bases and V by 3 bases; bases with no gene match: 8. CDR1 and CDR2 (germline): MDHEN, SYDVKM. This CDR3 has 14 residues. The CDR3 DNA reads TGTGCCAGCAGTTTGGACAGGGGGCGATTAGTCCTGTTTTTT. Translation gives CASSLDRGRLVLFF.

The chain links TRBV20-1 to TRBJ2-1; tentative D call: TRBD1 (5 bases). V lost 5 bases, J lost 6 bases, and 11 bases lay in between. Germline loops: CDR1 DFQATT, CDR2 SNEGSKA (reference sequence). This CDR3 region has 12 residues. The CDR3 is CSAQRRGNEQFF. CDR3 bases: TGCAGTGCTCAACGTAGGGGCAATGAGCAGTTCTTC.

CDR3 amino acids: CSVALIGGMRETQYF. Here the CDR3 DNA reads TGCAGCGTTGCCCTGATAGGGGGGATGAGAGAGACCCAGTACTTC. J is TRBJ2-5 and V is TRBV29-1; D is tentatively TRBD1 or TRBD2 (6 bases each). The germline gives CDR1 SQVTM, CDR2 ANQGSEA. The CDR3 runs 15 residues. V was shortened by 4 bases and J by 4 bases, with 19 bases between the two germline ends.

The chain recombines TRBV20-1 with TRBJ2-2; the D is unclear. V shed 4 bases and J shed 5 bases, with 14 bases lying between them. Germline V gene sequence: CDR1 DFQATT, CDR2 SNEGSKA (reference sequence). The CDR3 contains 14 residues. In nucleotides, the CDR3 is TGCAGTGCTACCCGTCCGGTGGGAACCGGGGAGCTGTTTTTT. Translation: CSATRPVGTGELFF.

The rearrangement joins TRBV6-2 or TRBV6-3 to TRBJ1-5; 8 nucleotides align to TRBD1. V was clipped by 6 bases and J by 1 base; unmatched bases: 8. The CDR3 consists of 16 residues. In germline, CDR1 is MNHEY, CDR2 SVGEGT. CDR3 amino acids: CASRLDRGSSNQPQHF. Here the CDR3 DNA reads TGTGCCAGCAGGTTAGACAGGGGTTCGAGCAATCAGCCCCAGCATTTT.

The V call is TRBV12-3 or TRBV12-4, the J call TRBJ1-5, with TRBD1 matching 8 bases. The junction had 7 bases not matched to a gene; V was cut back by 5 bases and J by 4 bases. The CDR3 is made up of 15 amino acids. The CDR3 DNA reads as TGTGCCAGCAGTGCGACAGGGGAGAAGAATCAGCCCCAGCATTTT. Translating gives CASSATGEKNQPQHF.

This clonotype was seen at least ten times. The chain recombines TRBV7-2 with TRBJ1-5; D remains ambiguous. Germline values: CDR1 SGHTA, CDR2 FQGNSA. Trimming removed 1 base at V and 6 bases at J, with 7 bases between. CDR3 length: 13 amino acids. The CDR3 loop is CASSLVWAQPQHF. CDR3 sequence (DNA): TGTGCCAGCAGCTTAGTATGGGCTCAGCCCCAGCATTTT.

The V gene is TRBV9, the J gene TRBJ1-2, with 7 bases aligning to TRBD1. Germline V lookup: CDR1 SGDLS, CDR2 YYNGEE. The CDR3 has 15 amino acids. J gave up 5 bases and V 2 bases, and 9 bases lay outside the gene matches. CDR3 residues: CASSVIWTGQYGYTF. DNA for the CDR3: TGTGCCAGCAGCGTTATATGGACAGGCCAGTATGGCTACACCTTC.

The rearrangement uses TRBV6-1 and TRBJ1-1, with D maybe TRBD1 (6 bases). The CDR3 has 14 amino acids. Trimming stripped 7 bases from V and 1 base from J, with 13 bases between. Germline values: CDR1 MNHNS, CDR2 SASEGT. The CDR3 protein is CASNSGDSNTEAFF. The CDR3 nucleotides read TGTGCCAGCAATTCAGGGGACTCGAACACTGAAGCTTTCTTT.

Note on this clonotype: A junction end diverges from the germline sequence, so it may reflect a read error. The chain recombines TRBV27 with TRBJ2-3; the match to TRBD1 covers 9 bases. The CDR3 spans 17 residues. Germline lookup yields CDR1 MNHEY and CDR2 SMNVEV (reference sequence). The CDR3 loop reads CTSSPSDRGWVADTQYF. The CDR3 DNA sequence: TGTACCAGCAGTCCCTCGGACAGGGGATGGGTGGCAGATACGCAGTATTTT.

The chain carries TRBV20-1 and TRBJ2-1; TRBD2 might be the D (6 bases). V lost 3 bases, J lost 4 bases, and 13 bases lay in between. This CDR3 spans 14 amino acids. Germline-derived CDR1 and CDR2 are DFQATT and SNEGSKA (reference sequence). CDR3 DNA sequence: TGCAGTGCTAGTATAGCGGAGTTATACAATGAGCAGTTCTTC. The encoded protein is CSASIAELYNEQFF.

This clonotype was counted between two and nine times. The rearrangement links TRBV5-1 to TRBJ2-7; TRBD2 matches at 8 bases. Germline CDR1 SGHRS, CDR2 YFSETQ. The CDR3 spans 14 residues. V was pared by 6 bases and J by 6 bases, with 11 bases of the junction left unmatched. The CDR3 DNA follows: TGCGCCAGCAACCCGGGAGGGCGAGGGCTCGAGCAGTACTTC. This encodes CASNPGGRGLEQYF.